This T cell receptor beta chain derives from a study of blood T cell repertoires in COVID-19. Study-wide background: Spain, Italy and the United States supplied samples that represented acute and convalescent COVID-19. From T cells, B-cell-depleted T cells, or PBMCs came the material, which was cDNA or gDNA.

Per the study methods: Amplification of reference gene primers provided the estimated nucleated cell counts. The data were produced by immunoSEQ multiplex PCR, yet TCRdb's version contains in-frame clones alone and is incomplete. V and J calls and clone size come straight from that table; D and trimming were deduced from the DNA. The sample shows 88,000 or so clones, roughly 77% of them seen only once. This CDR3 spans 14 amino acids. Trimming took off 2 bases at V and 10 bases at J, with 15 bases between the two ends. Germline values: CDR1 LGHDT, CDR2 YNNKEL (reference sequence). The receptor was derived from a human donor in a cohort sampled during active COVID-19. Sequencing was carried out using peripheral blood. The V gene is TRBV3-1 (or the pseudogene TRBV3-2), the J gene TRBJ1-5; D gene unclear. This chain's CDR3 is CASSQSVGQVPQHF. DNA for the CDR3: TGTGCCAGCAGCCAATCTGTAGGTCAGGTCCCCCAGCATTTT.